A selection of T cell receptor beta chains follows, all from one sample in a study of cytomegalovirus exposure and HLA in healthy donors. The protocol was immunoSEQ multiplex PCR, while the TCRdb copy is restricted to in-frame clones and leaves out a portion. The table lists roughly 100,000 clones, around 80% of them singletons, with around a tenth in the top ten. The sequenced sample was PBMCs. The receptors come from a woman under 30 in good health and CMV-seropositive. Each CDR3 is given with its conserved first and last residue. D genes are given only for firm matches. Size is omitted from some rows. Given values are once, few, many or a class for expanded clones.

clone_size	v_call	d_call	j_call	cdr3_aa	cdr3_nt
-	TRBV2	TRBD1	TRBJ1-6	CASGTDYNSPLHF	TGTGCCAGCGGGACAGATTATAATTCACCCCTCCACTTT
-	TRBV6-6	-	TRBJ2-5	CASSYYGLPVEETQYF	TGTGCCAGCAGTTACTATGGACTCCCAGTGGAAGAGACCCAGTACTTC
-	TRBV19	-	TRBJ2-4	CASSKDREGGIGNIQYF	TGTGCCAGTAGTAAGGACAGGGAGGGTGGTATAGGAAACATTCAGTACTTC
-	TRBV29-1	TRBD2	TRBJ2-5	CSVATGTSGEETQYF	TGCAGCGTAGCAACCGGGACTAGCGGTGAAGAGACCCAGTACTTC
-	TRBV28	-	TRBJ1-5	CASSPGQLYQPQHF	TGTGCCAGCAGTCCCGGACAGTTGTATCAGCCCCAGCATTTT
-	TRBV5-8	-	TRBJ2-7	CASSPRGGRLYEQYF	TGTGCCAGCAGTCCGCGGGGAGGTCGTTTGTACGAGCAGTACTTC
-	TRBV5-6	-	TRBJ2-7	CASSLRQGAYEQYF	TGTGCCAGCAGCCTTCGGCAGGGCGCCTACGAGCAGTACTTC
-	TRBV28	-	TRBJ1-5	CASRSPGQNQPQHF	TGTGCCAGCAGGTCTCCGGGACAAAATCAGCCCCAGCATTTT
-	TRBV7-3	TRBD1	TRBJ1-5	CASSRDRNQPQHF	TGTGCCAGCAGTCGGGACAGGAATCAGCCCCAGCATTTT
-	TRBV6-1	TRBD1	TRBJ1-2	CASTRGTAREGYTF	TGTGCCAGCACACGCGGGACAGCCAGAGAGGGCTACACCTTC
-	TRBV5-1	-	TRBJ1-2	CASSLDRAIGYGYTF	TGCGCCAGCAGCTTGGACAGGGCGATCGGCTATGGCTACACCTTC
many	TRBV5-6	-	TRBJ1-1	CASSLGDMGGTEAFF	TGTGCCAGCAGCTTGGGGGACATGGGTGGCACTGAAGCTTTCTTT
-	TRBV7-9	-	TRBJ1-6	CASSPSQGNSPLHF	TGTGCCAGCAGCCCCTCCCAGGGTAATTCACCCCTCCACTTT
once	TRBV15	TRBD2	TRBJ2-3	CATSRDQWRGGGTDTQYF	TGTGCCACCAGCAGAGACCAATGGCGGGGGGGAGGCACAGATACGCAGTATTTT
-	TRBV2	TRBD1	TRBJ1-6	CASRPGTGSNSPLHF	TGTGCCAGCAGACCCGGGACAGGGTCCAATTCACCCCTCCACTTT